This T cell receptor beta chain appears in the sequencing data of a study of cytomegalovirus exposure and HLA in healthy donors. General observations from the study: The authors enumerated 150 to 200 TCR beta chains as linked to cytomegalovirus.

As for this clone: The antigen is not known.

This CDR3 region has 16 residues. Germline V gene sequence: CDR1 SGHVS, CDR2 FQNEAQ. Trimming removed 0 bases at V and 3 bases at J, with 15 bases between. Sequencing was performed with immunoSEQ multiplex PCR; in TCRdb, only in-frame clones are kept and a portion is missing. This table holds some 200,000 clones, approximately 86% found once. This sequence joins TRBV7-8 and TRBJ2-7; D possibly corresponds to TRBD2 (6 bases). The receptor's source is a man aged 25 to 45 in good health and CMV-seropositive. The sequenced sample was PBMCs. CDR3 nucleotides: TGTGCCAGCAGCTTAGCGCGGGGAAGGGTCAACTACGAGCAGTACTTC. It codes for CASSLARGRVNYEQYF.